Described below is a single T cell receptor (beta chain) sequence and its context. TCRdb processed the 5' RACE reads anew with MiXCR; each CDR3 protein has one entry. This sample has around 300,000 distinct CDR3 sequences, with more than 20% found just once. The data originate from a study of CD8 T cells in ankylosing spondylitis. The sequencing sample was made of blood, either unsorted or a sorted T cell fraction (not recorded which). The sequence was collected from a female donor with ankylosing spondylitis or in good health (not recorded which).

The chain's CDR3 is CASSLRFQETQYF. CDR3 nucleotide sequence: TGTGCCAGCAGCCTCCGATTTCAAGAGACCCAGTACTTC. This chain connects TRBV7-2 to TRBJ2-5; D not resolved. CDR3 size: 13 residues. Germline CDR1 reads SGHTA; CDR2 reads FQGNSA. Trimming took off 5 bases at V and 2 bases at J, with 9 bases between the two ends.